This T cell receptor beta chain is drawn from a study of OX40 agonist ivuxolimab in advanced cancers. For the study at large: Patients with prior anti-PD-1, anti-PD-L1 or anti-CTLA-4 therapy were eligible; about 40% had some.

The CDR3 has 15 residues. The V segment lost 5 bases and the J segment 1 base; nucleotides outside the gene matches: 4. From germline, CDR1 is MDHEN and CDR2 SYDVKM. General study findings and limits: Low normalized T-cell clonal expansion also characterized some of the nonresponders. Expanded clones tended on average to be more numerous among CD8+ T cells than CD4+.

Some clones are missing from TCRdb's copy, which holds only in-frame ones; the method was immunoSEQ multiplex PCR. The sample consists of some 52,000 clones, approximately 95% of them appearing once. To note about this clone: Its specificity is not known.

The sample here was CD4+ or CD8+ T cells sorted from blood, taken in a trial of the OX40 agonist ivuxolimab. The source is an adult with an advanced solid tumor such as melanoma, head and neck, liver or kidney cancer. The chain combines TRBV28 with TRBJ1-1; the match to TRBD1 covers 10 bases. For the CDR3, the DNA is TGTGCCAGCAGTCTGTGGACAGGGGGGAACACTGAAGCTTTCTTT. Translated, it gives CASSLWTGGNTEAFF.